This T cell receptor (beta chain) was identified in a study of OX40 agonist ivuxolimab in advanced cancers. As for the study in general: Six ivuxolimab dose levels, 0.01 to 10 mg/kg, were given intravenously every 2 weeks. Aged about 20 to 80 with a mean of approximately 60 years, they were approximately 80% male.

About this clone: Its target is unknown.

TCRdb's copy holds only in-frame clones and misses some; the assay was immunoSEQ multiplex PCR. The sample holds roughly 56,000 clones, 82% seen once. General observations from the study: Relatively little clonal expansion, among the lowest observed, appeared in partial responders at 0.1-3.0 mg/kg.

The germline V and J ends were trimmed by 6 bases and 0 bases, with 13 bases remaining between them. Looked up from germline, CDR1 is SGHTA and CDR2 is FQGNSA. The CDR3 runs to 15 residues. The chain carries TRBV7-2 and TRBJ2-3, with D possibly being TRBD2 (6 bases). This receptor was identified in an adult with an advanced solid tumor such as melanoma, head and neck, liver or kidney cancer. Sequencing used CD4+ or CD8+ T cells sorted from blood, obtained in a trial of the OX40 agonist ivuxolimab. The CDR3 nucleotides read TGTGCCAGCAGTCCGGGAGTCTCTAGCACAGATACGCAGTATTTT. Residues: CASSPGVSSTDTQYF.